This TCR beta chain emerged from a study of blood T cell repertoires in COVID-19. Authors' methods: It was from reference gene primer amplification that nucleated cell counts were estimated. Sequencing was performed with immunoSEQ multiplex PCR; in TCRdb, only in-frame clones are kept and a portion is missing. The V and J calls and the clone size are those of that table, but D and trimming were determined from the DNA. This table has under 450,000 clones, roughly four fifths appearing once. Allocation to cohorts depended on clinical history reported by the participants. What the recovered Cohort 3 donors had was two negative PCRs, clearance, or symptom resolution. This sequence originates from a woman between 45 and 60 years old who had recovered from COVID-19. The sample consisted of PBMCs or T cells enriched from blood (not recorded which).

Here the CDR3 reads CASSPLGLVNDEQFF. CDR3 nucleotide sequence: TGTGCCAGCAGTCCCCTTGGACTCGTTAACGATGAGCAGTTCTTC. The chain joins TRBV6-2 or TRBV6-3 to TRBJ2-1, with D perhaps TRBD2 (5 bases). CDR1 is MNHEY, CDR2 SVGEGT, per germline. V was cut by 5 bases and J by 8 bases, with 19 bases left in between. This CDR3 spans 15 amino acids.